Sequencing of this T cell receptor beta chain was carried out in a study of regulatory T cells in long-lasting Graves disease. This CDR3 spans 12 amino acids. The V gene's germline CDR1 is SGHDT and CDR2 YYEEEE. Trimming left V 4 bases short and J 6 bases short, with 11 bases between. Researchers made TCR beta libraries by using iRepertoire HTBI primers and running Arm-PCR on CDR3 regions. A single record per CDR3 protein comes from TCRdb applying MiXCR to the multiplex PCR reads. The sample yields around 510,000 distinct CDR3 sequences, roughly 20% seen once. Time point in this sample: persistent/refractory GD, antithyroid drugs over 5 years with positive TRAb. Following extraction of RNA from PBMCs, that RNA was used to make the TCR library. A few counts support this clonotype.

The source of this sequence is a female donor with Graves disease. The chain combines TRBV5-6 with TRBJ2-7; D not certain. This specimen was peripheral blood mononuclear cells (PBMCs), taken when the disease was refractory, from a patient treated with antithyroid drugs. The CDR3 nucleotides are TGTGCCAGCAGCGATCAGCATCCCGAGCAGTACTTC. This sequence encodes CASSDQHPEQYF. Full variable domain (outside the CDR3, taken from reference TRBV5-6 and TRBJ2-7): DAGVTQSPTHLIKTRGQQVTLRCSPKSGHDTVSWYQQALGQGPQFIFQYYEEEERQRGNFPDRFSGHQFPNYSSELNVNALLLGDSALYLCASSDQHPEQYFGPGTRLTVT.